This T cell receptor beta chain was observed in a study of identical twins (dated by TCRdb to between 2015 and 2016). About the study as a whole: To test whether fetal clonotypes persist, the study used deep sequencing on TCR alpha and beta repertoires from monozygotic twins, unrelated adults of various ages, and cord blood. To rule out contamination, replicate twin experiments were performed at different times with different library preparation protocols. Points the paper makes about the study in general: Because the same donors could not be followed over many years, the conclusions depended on cross-sectional statistical analysis. Invariant T cells such as MAIT and iNKT could partly confound zero-insertion analyses, although diverse VJ usage argued against such confounding for most clonotypes. Out-of-frame TCR alpha sharing in monozygotic twins was systematically underestimated by recombination models, whereas sharing between unrelated individuals was in agreement with the recombination models. A weaker excess of twin sharing was found in beta out-of-frame sequences because the signal-to-noise ratio was lowered by fewer shared sequences. Fewer insertions were carried by abundant cord blood beta clonotypes; a weaker similar trend was observed in young adult naive repertoires, while no such trend was observed in memory repertoires. Compared with coincidental sharing between unrelated individuals, an excess of low generation-probability sequences was observed among out-of-frame TCR alpha sequences shared between twins.

This clonotype occurred a few times. Its cognate antigen has yet to be identified. No much larger clone exists at a distance of one base, and base qualities are not known. All donors were healthy Caucasians. The twin cohort comprised three pairs of female monozygotic twins, all aged roughly 18 to 30 years. Using Miltenyi CD45RO+ enrichment and human naive T-cell isolation kits, memory (CD45RO+) and naive T cells were isolated from PBMC. Library method: 5' RACE. Sequencing took place on an Illumina HiSeq 2000. A universal primer binding site was introduced by template switching, and a unique molecular identifier was present in the final cDNA, enabling accurate counting of TCR cDNA molecules. Specific primers in the conserved constant-segment region were used to synthesize first-strand cDNA for the TCR alpha and beta chains. To control for contamination, every cDNA library carried two barcodes: a SMART-Mk sample barcode plus Illumina barcodes. TruSeq adapter sequences, together with Illumina sample barcodes, were added in two successive PCR steps. The Illumina HiSeq platform was used with custom primers to sequence TCR alpha and beta cDNA libraries. Regarding the original processing steps: Unique molecular identifiers were extracted from raw reads with MiGEC, and CDR3 positions were determined with MiXCR. For each individual, recombination models were inferred using an EM algorithm with the repgenHMM and IGoR tools. The tcR package in R was used for shared clonotype analysis, with sharing normalized by the product of cloneset sizes. Out-of-frame nonproductive sequences were analyzed to study raw recombination free of thymic and clonal selection effects. TCRdb itself trimmed the public reads at Q25 with fastp, ran MiXCR and retained productive beta chains. One record per CDR3 amino acid sequence lists the most common genes and DNA. None of the V and J calls come from the authors' own analysis; TCRdb made them. A total of about 280,000 distinct CDR3 sequences appear in this sample, about 8.9% of them only once. About 2.1% of the sample lies in the top ten.

V is pared back by 6 bases and J by 3 bases, with 9 bases lying between the germline termini. Via the germline V gene (reference sequence), CDR1 is MNHNY and CDR2 SVGAGI. From the cysteine up to the phenylalanine, the CDR3 has a length of 13 residues. Only CDR3 DNA is held: 39 bases, read in frame from base 1. The data were also submitted as part of a second study, on yellow fever vaccine responses in identical twins. The second study's authors report: According to the authors, the vaccine-induced T cell response in identical twins seemed to be partly convergent and partly specific to each individual. In the study, vaccine-responding T cell clones were precisely tracked in identical twins.

This clonotype originated in a woman in her late teens or twenties in good health. This sequence uses TRBV6-6 and TRBJ1-5; confidence is insufficient to name the D gene. Sequenced input: memory (CD45RO+) T cells sorted from blood. This specimen's cell subset or site label, per the study, means: CD45RO+ enriched T cells. The nucleotides read TGTGCCAGCAGGAGAATGGACAATCAGCCCCAGCATTTT. Its protein is CASRRMDNQPQHF.